A single sample gave rise to the 30 T cell receptor beta chains below, sequenced in a study of graft-versus-host responses after intestinal transplantation. These receptors' antigens are unknown. Sequencing used immunoSEQ multiplex PCR; TCRdb keeps in-frame clones, though not all of them. The sample holds roughly 89,000 clones; 91% are singletons and the top ten take 0.1%. Material: unstimulated CD4+ T cells sorted from spleen or lymph node cells, obtained before intestinal transplant. These TCRs come from a human donor who received an intestinal transplant.

V and J are TRBV7-2 and TRBJ1-1; 7 nucleotides align to TRBD1. J lost 4 bases, V lost 4 bases, and 6 bases had no gene match. This CDR3 spans 14 amino acids. Germline CDR1 reads SGHTA; CDR2 reads FQGNSA. The CDR3 coding sequence is TGTGCCAGCAGCTACGACAGGGCCGCCACTGAAGCTTTCTTT. The encoded protein is CASSYDRAATEAFF.

The genes are TRBV5-6 and TRBJ1-6, with a tentative D call TRBD1 (6 bases). The CDR3 consists of 18 residues. V lost 1 base, J lost 3 bases, and 17 bases lay in between. Germline V lookup: CDR1 SGHDT, CDR2 YYEEEE. The CDR3 sequence is CASSLRGAGRRYNSPLHF. In DNA, the CDR3 is TGTGCCAGCAGCTTGCGGGGGGCAGGGAGGCGCTATAATTCACCCCTCCACTTT.

V gene TRBV5-3 combines with J gene TRBJ1-2; D perhaps matches TRBD1 (5 bases). TRBV5-3 is an ORF; its function is uncertain. The CDR3 sequence is 15 residues long. V was cut by 7 bases and J by 3 bases, with 19 bases left in between. For the CDR3, the DNA is TGTGCCAGACCCGCCGGGGGGATAAGGTACTATGGCTACACCTTC. It translates to CARPAGGIRYYGYTF.

This clone occurred once. V usage is TRBV4-1 and J usage is TRBJ2-1, with 14 bases that match TRBD2. Germline V gene sequence: CDR1 MGHRA, CDR2 YSYEKL. The CDR3 is 20 residues long. Unmatched junction bases numbered 7, after V lost 0 bases and J lost 0 bases. In DNA form, the CDR3 reads TGCGCCAGCAGCCAAGAGGGACTAGCGGGGGCCCCGAGCTCCTACAATGAGCAGTTCTTC. Its protein product is CASSQEGLAGAPSSYNEQFF.

J is TRBJ1-2 and V is TRBV19; TRBD1 matches 10 bases. The CDR3 contains 19 residues. Germline-derived CDR1 and CDR2 are LNHDA and SQIVND (reference sequence). V lost 5 bases to trimming and J lost 4 bases; unmatched junction nucleotides: 19. The CDR3 DNA reads as TGTGCCAGTAGTTCCTACACCGGGACAGGGGATCATTGGGGCTATGGCTACACCTTC. Its translation: CASSSYTGTGDHWGYGYTF.

The rearrangement joins TRBV2 to TRBJ1-1, with 8 nucleotides matching TRBD1. The V gene's germline CDR1 is SNHLY and CDR2 FYNNEI. The CDR3 length is 13 residues. V trimming: 4 bases; J trimming: 7 bases; junction bases outside the gene matches: 5. The CDR3 DNA follows: TGTGCCAGCAGTGCAGGGGGCGGGATTGAAGCTTTCTTT. Encoded protein: CASSAGGGIEAFF.

The CDR3 nucleotides are TGTGCCAGACTGGGACAGGTATACTTCACCATATATTTT. It specifies CARLGQVYFTIYF. V and J are TRBV21-1 and TRBJ1-3; the tabulated D call, TRBD1, remains unverified against the DNA. TRBV21-1 is tagged as a pseudogene. This CDR3 is built from 13 residues.

The chain employs TRBV6-5 and TRBJ1-3; TRBD1 matches at 12 bases. The trim removed 11 bases at V and 8 bases at J, leaving 10 bases unmatched. The CDR3 has 14 amino acids. Germline-derived CDR1 and CDR2 are MNHEY and SVGAGI. The CDR3 DNA reads as TGTGCCTGCCGGGACAGGGGGCGGGAGGACACCATATATTTT. Protein sequence: CACRDRGREDTIYF.

The chain combines TRBV7-2 with TRBJ2-1; 15 positions agree with TRBD2. V trimming: 2 bases; J trimming: 4 bases; junction bases outside the gene matches: 3. This CDR3 is built from 17 residues. The germline gives CDR1 SGHTA, CDR2 FQGNSA. The CDR3 spells CASSLWGTSGGYNEQFF. CDR3 DNA: TGTGCCAGCAGCTTATGGGGGACTAGCGGGGGGTACAATGAGCAGTTCTTC.

V and J are TRBV2 and TRBJ2-7; D gene ambiguous. Deletions cut 3 bases from V and 3 bases from J, with 3 bases between. Germline V gene sequence: CDR1 SNHLY, CDR2 FYNNEI. The CDR3 totals 11 residues. The CDR3 DNA is TGTGCCAGCAGTGATTACTACGAGCAGTACTTC. It is translated as CASSDYYEQYF.

CDR3: CASSVNGLWGTGNTIYF. CDR3 DNA: TGTGCCAGCAGCGTAAACGGTCTTTGGGGGACAGGAAACACCATATATTTT. The rearrangement links TRBV9 to TRBJ1-3; weak D call: TRBD1 (6 bases). This CDR3 has 17 residues. Between the trimmed V and J ends, which lost 1 base and 4 bases, there was a span of 18 bases. CDR1 is SGDLS, CDR2 YYNGEE, per germline.

The chain recombines TRBV6-6 with TRBJ1-1; no definite D call. The CDR3 is 13 amino acids. The V and J ends lost 6 bases and 2 bases respectively, with 10 bases between them. The germline CDR1 and CDR2 sequences are MNHNY and SVGAGI (reference sequence). CDR3 in DNA: TGTGCCAGCAGCCGAATTAGTAACACTGAAGCTTTCTTT. Protein sequence: CASSRISNTEAFF.

The chain recombines TRBV7-2 with TRBJ1-2; D is perhaps TRBD1 (5 bases). Germline assignment: CDR1 SGHTA and CDR2 FQGNSA. Trimming removed 5 bases at V and 4 bases at J, with 23 bases between. There are 17 residues in the CDR3. CDR3 residues: CASSPSPTGTGVYGYTF. The CDR3 DNA reads as TGTGCCAGCAGCCCTAGCCCGACCGGGACGGGGGTCTATGGCTACACCTTC.

The chain has TRBV7-9 and TRBJ2-1, with 7 bases identical to TRBD1. Germline V gives CDR1 SEHNR, CDR2 FQNEAQ (reference sequence). J lost 6 bases, V lost 5 bases, and 7 bases had no gene match. This CDR3 has 14 residues. CDR3 residues: CASSTRRTGNEQFF. CDR3 nucleotides: TGTGCCAGCAGCACCAGAAGGACAGGCAATGAGCAGTTCTTC.

In this sample, this clone turned up once. The chain links TRBV5-5 to TRBJ1-2; D is unclear. CDR3 length: 15 amino acids. The germline CDR1 and CDR2 sequences are SGHKS and YYEKEE (reference sequence). The V gene lost 0 bases and the J gene lost 3 bases, with 12 bases spanning the gap. The CDR3 sequence is CASSLGLRVDYGYTF. The CDR3 nucleotides are TGTGCCAGCAGCTTGGGCTTGCGGGTTGACTATGGCTACACCTTC.

CDR3 protein: CASSERRGVTDTQYF. The CDR3 nucleotides are TGCGCCAGCAGTGAGAGGCGGGGGGTCACAGATACGCAGTATTTT. The chain recombines TRBV10-2 with TRBJ2-3; 8 bases fit TRBD2. This CDR3 spans 15 amino acids. From germline, CDR1 is WSHSY and CDR2 SAAADI. The V and J ends lost 2 bases and 2 bases, in that order; junction bases with no gene match: 3.

V is TRBV7-2 and J is TRBJ1-1; no definite D call. The CDR3 sequence is 11 residues long. V lost 2 bases and J 10 bases, leaving 8 bases between the germline ends. The germline V gene encodes CDR1 SGHTA and CDR2 FQGNSA. The CDR3 nucleotides read TGTGCCAGCAGCTTAAATGGCCCAGCTTTCTTT. This sequence encodes CASSLNGPAFF.

The rearrangement uses TRBV30 and TRBJ2-2; 9 nucleotides match TRBD1. Trimming took 0 bases from V and 5 from J; bases not matched to a gene: 10. The germline V gene has CDR1 GTSNPN and CDR2 SVGIG (reference sequence). CDR3 length: 17 residues. The CDR3 DNA is TGTGCCTGGAGTGTACTGAGGTTGACAGGGGGAACCGGGGAGCTGTTTTTT. Encoded protein: CAWSVLRLTGGTGELFF.

CDR3 DNA sequence: TGTGCCAGCAGCTTAGTGGGTCAGGACACAGATACGCAGTATTTT. Translating gives CASSLVGQDTDTQYF. This sequence joins TRBV7-9 and TRBJ2-3; no reliable D call. Per germline, CDR1 SEHNR and CDR2 FQNEAQ (reference sequence). V gave up 1 base and J gave up 2 bases, with 10 bases separating them. The CDR3 runs 15 residues.

This chain joins TRBV6-6 and TRBJ2-7; 8 nucleotides match TRBD1. The CDR3 length is 13 residues. V dropped 7 bases and J dropped 3; count of bases not matched to a gene: 5. Looked up from germline, CDR1 is MNHNY and CDR2 is SVGAGI (reference sequence). The CDR3 loop reads CASMDRAGYEQYF. The DNA of the CDR3 is TGTGCCAGCATGGACAGGGCAGGCTACGAGCAGTACTTC.

CDR3 coding DNA: TGTGCCAGCAGCTCCCGACAGGGCTCCTACGAGCAGTACTTC. Its translation is CASSSRQGSYEQYF. The chain combines TRBV7-2 with TRBJ2-7; 7 positions match TRBD1. The V segment lost 4 bases and the J segment 0 bases; nucleotides outside the gene matches: 3. The CDR3 length is 14 residues. The germline CDR1 and CDR2 sequences are SGHTA and FQGNSA.

J is TRBJ2-2 and V is TRBV6-5; 9 positions agree with TRBD1. Germline V CDR1 and CDR2: MNHEY, SVGAGI. The CDR3 contains 16 residues. V was clipped by 3 bases and J by 1 base; unmatched bases: 3. The CDR3 DNA reads TGTGCCAGCAGTTATAGACAGGGGGGGAACACCGGGGAGCTGTTTTTT. This translates into CASSYRQGGNTGELFF.

The rearrangement joins TRBV11-3 to TRBJ1-2, with TRBD1 as a possible D gene (6 bases). This CDR3 is 14 amino acids long. The germline gives CDR1 SGHNT, CDR2 YENEEA. Between the trimmed V and J ends, which lost 5 bases and 6 bases, there was a span of 16 bases. CDR3 protein: CASSRRQAVDGYTF. CDR3 bases: TGTGCCAGCAGCCGTCGACAGGCGGTGGATGGCTACACCTTC.

This clone has more than one count but fewer than ten. The chain joins TRBV10-2 to TRBJ1-6, with 7 bases fitting TRBD1. This CDR3 has 13 amino acids. V gave up 2 bases and J gave up 15 bases; unmatched junction bases: 7. Germline lookup yields CDR1 WSHSY and CDR2 SAAADI. CDR3 DNA sequence: TGCGCCAGCAGTGAGACCAGCTCAGGGGGCCTCCACTTT. Its translation is CASSETSSGGLHF.

The chain employs TRBV5-6 and TRBJ1-2; maybe TRBD1 (6 bases). The CDR3 runs 18 residues. V lost 0 bases and J 4 bases, leaving 22 bases between the germline ends. Per germline, CDR1 SGHDT and CDR2 YYEEEE. The CDR3 DNA is TGTGCCAGCAGCTTGGTGCGTGCCCCATTACAGGGAGTCTATGGCTACACCTTC. It translates to CASSLVRAPLQGVYGYTF.

V gene TRBV6-5 combines with J gene TRBJ2-3; TRBD2 aligns across 8 bases. CDR1 MNHEY and CDR2 SVGAGI come from the germline V gene. This CDR3 contains 14 residues. Germline trimming cut 5 bases from V and 5 bases from J; bases unmatched to any gene: 6. This CDR3 is CASSRRGGGDTQYF. DNA for the CDR3: TGTGCCAGCAGTAGACGGGGGGGCGGAGATACGCAGTATTTT.

Notes on this clone: The junction departs from germline at one end; a sequencing error may be responsible. The chain links TRBV4-3 to TRBJ2-7; 9 bases align to TRBD1. Germline CDR1 reads LGHNA; CDR2 reads YSLEER. CDR3 length: 13 amino acids. CDR3 amino acids: CASSQDRTGAQNF. The CDR3 DNA is TGCGCCAGCAGCCAAGATCGGACAGGGGCCCAAAACTTC.

The gene calls are TRBV7-2 and TRBJ1-3; D is uncertain. Per germline, CDR1 SGHTA and CDR2 FQGNSA. Trimming shortened V by 1 base and J by 4 bases, and 5 bases separated the two germline ends. CDR3 size: 13 residues. CDR3 nucleotides: TGTGCCAGCAGCTTAGGGGCCGGAAACACCATATATTTT. As protein: CASSLGAGNTIYF.

The V gene is TRBV29-1, the J gene TRBJ2-3, with TRBD2 matching over 8 bases. V shed 7 bases, J shed 2 bases, and the junction held 8 bases outside the gene matches. The germline V gene has CDR1 SQVTM and CDR2 ANQGSEA. CDR3 length: 14 amino acids. The CDR3 bases are TGCAGCGGGTACGGGACTAGAGCCACAGATACGCAGTATTTT. Translating gives CSGYGTRATDTQYF.

The V gene is TRBV7-9, the J gene TRBJ2-1; D ambiguous. Germline-derived CDR1 and CDR2 are SEHNR and FQNEAQ (reference sequence). Between the trimmed V and J ends, which lost 1 base and 0 bases, there was a span of 10 bases. The CDR3 contains 16 residues. The CDR3 DNA sequence: TGTGCCAGCAGCTTAGTCTCTACCTTCTCCTACAATGAGCAGTTCTTC. It codes for CASSLVSTFSYNEQFF.